This T cell receptor (beta chain) is from a study of blood T cell repertoires in COVID-19. Whole-study context: From the United States, Italy and Spain came samples of acute and convalescent COVID-19. The analysed material was cDNA or gDNA that came from T cells, B-cell-depleted T cells, or PBMCs.

TCRdb's table, derived via immunoSEQ multiplex PCR, lists solely in-frame clones and lacks some. Among around 450,000 clones listed, around 91% were seen once. This CDR3 spans 14 amino acids. V shed 0 bases and J 4 bases; nucleotides not matched to a gene: 3. Germline V gene sequence: CDR1 SGHRS, CDR2 YFSETQ. The receptor was derived from a man aged 18 to 30 who had recovered from COVID-19. The V gene is TRBV5-1, the J gene TRBJ2-5; 7 nucleotides line up with TRBD2. Sample: PBMCs or T cells enriched from blood (not recorded which). CDR3 in DNA: TGCGCCAGCAGCTTGGGAGGGAGGGGAGAGACCCAGTACTTC. It codes for CASSLGGRGETQYF. Filled out from reference TRBV5-1 and TRBJ2-5, the complete variable domain reads KAGVTQTPRYLIKTRGQQVTLSCSPISGHRSVSWYQQTPGQGLQFLFEYFSETQRNKGNFPGRFSGRQFSNSRSEMNVSTLELGDSALYLCASSLGGRGETQYFGPGTRLLVL.